Presented here are 31 T cell receptor beta chains from one specimen sequenced in a study of T cell repertoires in cytomegalovirus infection (dated by TCRdb to between 2019 and 2020). The run used an Illumina HiSeq 1500. The public reads were run again by TCRdb, first through fastp at Q25 and then through MiXCR, and only productive beta chains were kept. Each record represents a unique CDR3 protein, reported with the most common genes and DNA among its rows. The table for this sample lists a few hundred thousand distinct CDR3 sequences; more than 30% of them were counted only once. The ten top clones hold roughly 15% of the sample. Antigens for these TCRs are unknown. The treatment or condition label, read with the paper, signifies: in vitro stimulation with specific CMV peptide epitopes to enrich CMV-specific T cells. The sample was cultured PBMCs, taken from culture after CMV antigen stimulation. These receptors originate from a human donor in good health (CMV status not recorded). Some clones in this sample may be carry-over from other donors' samples.

V gene TRBV19 combines with J gene TRBJ2-5; D possibly corresponds to TRBD2 (6 bases). The CDR3 has 15 residues. V was clipped by 3 bases and J by 0 bases, with 11 bases between them. Germline V gene sequence: CDR1 LNHDA, CDR2 SQIVND (reference sequence). The CDR3, as DNA: TGTGCCAGTAGTATGGAGGGCGGAAACCAAGAGACCCAGTACTTC. As protein: CASSMEGGNQETQYF.

The chain joins TRBV7-3 to TRBJ2-2; D is undetermined. This CDR3 region has 15 residues. Trimming cost V 2 bases and J 2 bases, with 9 bases left between them. CDR1 and CDR2 from the germline V gene are SGHTA and FQGTGA. CDR3 in amino acids: CASSLLADNTGELFF. CDR3 in DNA: TGTGCCAGCAGCTTATTGGCGGACAACACCGGGGAGCTGTTTTTT.

This chain connects TRBV19 to TRBJ2-7, with 9 bases that match TRBD1. Unmatched junction bases numbered 13, after V lost 5 bases and J lost 5 bases. The CDR3 length is 16 residues. Germline V lookup: CDR1 LNHDA, CDR2 SQIVND (reference sequence). The CDR3 DNA reads as TGTGCCAGTAGTTCCAGGAGGGGACAGGGTAGCAACGAGCAGTACTTC. Encoded protein: CASSSRRGQGSNEQYF. Full variable domain (remainder filled in from reference TRBV19 and TRBJ2-7): DGGITQSPKYLFRKEGQNVTLSCEQNLNHDAMYWYRQDPGQGLRLIYYSQIVNDFQKGDIAEGYSVSREKKESFPLTVTSAQKNPTAFYLCASSSRRGQGSNEQYFGPGTRLTVT.

This chain joins TRBV7-9 and TRBJ2-6; TRBD1 matches 10 bases. CDR3 size: 17 residues. The V gene's germline CDR1 is SEHNR and CDR2 FQNEAQ (reference sequence). Trimming at V came to 5 bases and at J to 0 bases, leaving 4 bases not matched to a gene. The CDR3 region is CASSDRGQYSGANVLTF. Written as DNA, the CDR3 is TGTGCCAGCAGCGACAGGGGGCAGTACTCTGGGGCCAACGTCCTGACTTTC.

The rearrangement joins TRBV28 to TRBJ2-7; a possible D gene is TRBD2 (5 bases). This CDR3 spans 15 amino acids. V was shortened by 2 bases and J by 2 bases, with 13 bases between the two germline ends. Looked up from germline, CDR1 is MDHEN and CDR2 is SYDVKM. CDR3 bases: TGTGCCAGCAGTTTAGGGATAGGGAGAGCCTACGAGCAGTACTTC. Translated, it gives CASSLGIGRAYEQYF.

The V gene is TRBV7-9, the J gene TRBJ2-7, with TRBD1 identical over 7 bases. The CDR3 contains 19 residues. Looked up from germline, CDR1 is SEHNR and CDR2 is FQNEAQ (reference sequence). V trimming: 5 bases; J trimming: 4 bases; junction bases outside the gene matches: 23. The CDR3 is CASSITFTQGRQVTYEQYV. The CDR3 nucleotides read TGTGCCAGCAGCATAACTTTTACACAGGGGCGCCAGGTGACTTACGAGCAGTACGTC.

The rearrangement links TRBV19 to TRBJ2-2, with a tentative D call TRBD2 (6 bases). Germline lookup yields CDR1 LNHDA and CDR2 SQIVND (reference sequence). The germline V and J ends were trimmed by 3 bases and 1 base, with 9 bases remaining between them. This CDR3 has 15 amino acids. Here the CDR3 DNA reads TGTGCCAGTAGTATGGGGGGTCAGAACACCGGGGAGCTGTTTTTT. This translates into CASSMGGQNTGELFF. Supplemented by reference TRBV19 and TRBJ2-2, the full variable domain reads DGGITQSPKYLFRKEGQNVTLSCEQNLNHDAMYWYRQDPGQGLRLIYYSQIVNDFQKGDIAEGYSVSREKKESFPLTVTSAQKNPTAFYLCASSMGGQNTGELFFGEGSRLTVL.

This chain joins TRBV7-2 and TRBJ1-6, with D perhaps matching TRBD1 (5 bases). Looked up from germline, CDR1 is SGHTA and CDR2 is FQGNSA. V shed 7 bases and J shed 7 bases, with 23 bases lying between them. The CDR3 loop spans 17 amino acids. The CDR3 here is CASNSGDPIRGNSPLHF. In DNA, the CDR3 is TGTGCCAGCAATAGTGGGGACCCCATACGAGGCAATTCACCCCTCCACTTT.

This chain joins TRBV6-2 or TRBV6-3 and TRBJ2-2; D call uncertain. Trimming removed 6 bases from V and 1 base from J, with 15 bases in between. This CDR3 region has 16 residues. Looked up from germline, CDR1 is MNHEY and CDR2 is SVGEGT. CDR3 nucleotide sequence: TGTGCCAGCAGCCTCGAGACGATCTTGAACACCGGGGAGCTGTTTTTT. Translated, it gives CASSLETILNTGELFF.

This clonotype was seen ten or more times. The chain employs TRBV5-8 and TRBJ2-3; a weak D match, TRBD1 (5 bases). V was cut by 6 bases and J by 5 bases, with 22 bases left in between. Germline CDR1 reads SGHTS; CDR2 reads YDEGEE. The CDR3 is made up of 16 amino acids. CDR3 loop: CASILRGSLTQDTQYF. The CDR3 DNA sequence: TGTGCCAGCATCCTTAGGGGATCCTTGACCCAAGATACGCAGTATTTT. Full variable domain (rest looked up from reference TRBV5-8 and TRBJ2-3): EAGVTQSPTHLIKTRGQQATLRCSPISGHTSVYWYQQALGLGLQFLLWYDEGEERNRGNFPPRFSGRQFPNYSSELNVNALELEDSALYLCASILRGSLTQDTQYFGPGTRLTVL.

This rearrangement joins TRBV7-2 to TRBJ2-4; 7 bases map to TRBD1. The CDR3 is made up of 14 amino acids. V lost 5 bases and J lost 4; bases outside the gene matches: 5. CDR1 and CDR2 (germline): SGHTA, FQGNSA. The CDR3 protein is CASSQGQLKNIQYF. DNA for the CDR3: TGTGCCAGCAGCCAGGGACAGCTTAAAAACATTCAGTACTTC. Full variable domain (remainder filled in from reference TRBV7-2 and TRBJ2-4): GAGVSQSPSNKVTEKGKDVELRCDPISGHTALYWYRQSLGQGLEFLIYFQGNSAPDKSGLPSDRFSAERTGGSVSTLTIQRTQQEDSAVYLCASSQGQLKNIQYFGAGTRLSVL.

V is TRBV4-1 and J is TRBJ2-1; 8 bases align to TRBD2. Germline V gene lookup returns CDR1 MGHRA and CDR2 YSYEKL. The V segment lost 3 bases and the J segment 15 bases; nucleotides outside the gene matches: 16. The CDR3 contains 15 residues. The CDR3 nucleotides are TGCGCCAGCAGCCAGTCCGGGACTAGAGCTTTGAAGCGGTTCTTC. Translated, it gives CASSQSGTRALKRFF.

This clonotype came up many times. The chain joins TRBV7-2 to TRBJ1-1; no clear D. Germline assignment: CDR1 SGHTA and CDR2 FQGNSA. The V and J ends lost 6 bases and 1 base respectively, with 15 bases between them. The CDR3 loop spans 15 amino acids. The CDR3 bases are TGTGCCAGCAGATTGGGCAGAAGGAGGAACACTGAAGCTTTCTTT. Translation gives CASRLGRRRNTEAFF. Looking up the rest from reference TRBV7-2 and TRBJ1-1 gives the full variable domain: GAGVSQSPSNKVTEKGKDVELRCDPISGHTALYWYRQSLGQGLEFLIYFQGNSAPDKSGLPSDRFSAERTGGSVSTLTIQRTQQEDSAVYLCASRLGRRRNTEAFFGQGTRLTVV.

This clonotype was detected ten times or more. Written as DNA, the CDR3 is TGTGCCAGCAGCTCGCGGACTAGCGGGGATTACAATGAGCAGTTCTTC. This translates into CASSSRTSGDYNEQFF. The chain combines TRBV7-2 with TRBJ2-1; 12 bases align to TRBD2. This CDR3 has 16 amino acids. Germline V gene data show CDR1 as SGHTA and CDR2 as FQGNSA. Trimming at V came to 4 bases and at J to 4 bases, leaving 5 bases not matched to a gene. Together with reference TRBV7-2 and TRBJ2-1, the CDR3 gives the full variable domain: GAGVSQSPSNKVTEKGKDVELRCDPISGHTALYWYRQSLGQGLEFLIYFQGNSAPDKSGLPSDRFSAERTGGSVSTLTIQRTQQEDSAVYLCASSSRTSGDYNEQFFGPGTRLTVL.

In this sample, this clonotype turned up once. The V gene is TRBV7-9, the J gene TRBJ2-5; 9 bases map to TRBD1. The J segment lost 4 bases and the V segment lost 5 bases, leaving 11 bases of the junction unmatched. The CDR3 length is 16 residues. Germline assignment: CDR1 SEHNR and CDR2 FQNEAQ (reference sequence). The CDR3 sequence is CASSLHRDREGETQYF. The CDR3 DNA is TGTGCCAGCAGCCTACACCGGGACAGGGAGGGAGAGACCCAGTACTTC.

The chain carries TRBV19 and TRBJ2-1, with unresolved D. Germline V gives CDR1 LNHDA, CDR2 SQIVND (reference sequence). The CDR3 loop spans 12 amino acids. V lost 7 bases and J 4 bases, leaving 8 bases between the germline ends. For the CDR3, the DNA is TGTGCCAGTATTTCCCTGTACAATGAGCAGTTCTTC. It specifies CASISLYNEQFF.

The chain carries TRBV24-1 and TRBJ2-1, with D perhaps matching TRBD2 (6 bases). The germline CDR1 and CDR2 sequences are KGHDR and SFDVKD. With 4 bases removed from V and 15 bases from J, the gap between germline ends came to 15 bases. CDR3 length equals 12 residues. The CDR3 coding sequence is TGTGCCACCAGTGACACCGGGACTTCGCTGTTCTTC. Its protein product is CATSDTGTSLFF.

The chain joins TRBV11-2 to TRBJ1-1; 9 nucleotides agree with TRBD1. CDR1 and CDR2 from the germline V gene are SGHAT and FQNNGV. The V and J ends lost 1 base and 3 bases, in that order; junction bases with no gene match: 3. The CDR3 is made up of 15 amino acids. For the CDR3, the DNA is TGTGCCAGCAGCTTAGTCACAGGGGGCTACACTGAAGCTTTCTTT. Translating gives CASSLVTGGYTEAFF.

V and J are TRBV28 and TRBJ2-6; 8 positions match TRBD1. Germline trimming cut 3 bases from V and 4 bases from J; bases unmatched to any gene: 5. Germline V gives CDR1 MDHEN, CDR2 SYDVKM. This CDR3 contains 16 residues. The CDR3, as DNA: TGTGCCAGCAGTTTCGCGGACAGGGCCGGGGCCAACGTCCTGACTTTC. Translating it yields CASSFADRAGANVLTF.

This clonotype occurred once. DNA for the CDR3: TGTGCCAGTCGACTAGGACTCACTAGCACAGATACGCAGTATTTT. Its protein is CASRLGLTSTDTQYF. The chain combines TRBV3-1 with TRBJ2-3, with D maybe TRBD2 (6 bases). The CDR3 consists of 15 residues. V lost 9 bases, J lost 0 bases, and 16 bases lay in between. The germline V gene encodes CDR1 LGHDT and CDR2 YNNKEL (reference sequence).

This clonotype was observed a handful of times. The chain links TRBV7-2 to TRBJ1-1; tentatively, D is TRBD1 (5 bases). The length of the CDR3 is 16 residues. Trimming took 1 base from V and 0 from J, leaving 12 bases between them. Germline V lookup: CDR1 SGHTA, CDR2 FQGNSA. CDR3 sequence reads: CASSLVGGNMNTEAFF. For the CDR3, the DNA is TGTGCCAGCAGCTTAGTGGGGGGTAACATGAACACTGAAGCTTTCTTT.

The sample holds a few counts of this clonotype. The chain carries TRBV28 and TRBJ2-7; the D is unclear. The V end lost 1 base, the J end lost 4 bases, and 8 bases lay between the germline ends. Germline V CDR1 and CDR2: MDHEN, SYDVKM. This CDR3 region has 13 residues. CDR3 sequence reads: CASSLSSPYEQYV. The CDR3 coding sequence is TGTGCCAGCAGTTTATCTAGTCCTTACGAGCAGTACGTC.

The chain recombines TRBV11-2 with TRBJ2-2, with TRBD2 matching over 7 bases. The germline CDR1 and CDR2 sequences are SGHAT and FQNNGV. V dropped 2 bases and J dropped 4; count of bases not matched to a gene: 7. The CDR3 consists of 16 residues. The CDR3 sequence: CASSLYRGRATGELFF. The CDR3 nucleotides read TGTGCCAGCAGCTTATATCGAGGGAGGGCCACCGGGGAGCTGTTTTTT.

In this sample, this clonotype turned up a few times. The V call is TRBV12-3 or TRBV12-4, the J call TRBJ1-3; no firm D call. The V end lost 6 bases, the J end lost 0 bases, and 18 bases lay between the germline ends. The CDR3 consists of 17 residues. The CDR3: CASSRPLARNSGNTIYF. The CDR3 DNA reads TGTGCCAGCAGCCGCCCCCTGGCCAGGAACTCTGGAAACACCATATATTTT.

The chain recombines TRBV5-5 with TRBJ2-3; either TRBD1 or TRBD2 may supply D (5 bases each). The germline V and J ends were trimmed by 0 bases and 1 base, with 12 bases remaining between them. CDR1 SGHKS and CDR2 YYEKEE come from the germline V gene (reference sequence). The CDR3 consists of 16 residues. The CDR3 spells CASSLDEGRGTDTQYF. CDR3 DNA: TGTGCCAGCAGCTTGGACGAGGGGCGAGGCACAGATACGCAGTATTTT.

This clonotype was counted a few times. The chain uses TRBV5-5 and TRBJ2-3, with D possibly being TRBD1 or TRBD2 (5 bases each). CDR1 and CDR2 (germline): SGHKS, YYEKEE (reference sequence). The length of the CDR3 is 14 residues. Trimming shortened V by 4 bases and J by 2 bases, and 11 bases separated the two germline ends. The CDR3 region is CASSRGRTTDTQYF. For the CDR3, the DNA is TGTGCCAGCAGCCGGGGACGGACCACAGATACGCAGTATTTT.

J is TRBJ2-2 and V is TRBV7-9; D uncertain. This CDR3 is 16 amino acids long. Germline CDR1 SEHNR, CDR2 FQNEAQ (reference sequence). Trimming left V 2 bases short and J 3 bases short, with 13 bases between. Here the CDR3 DNA reads TGTGCCAGCAGCTTAACCTTTCAGCGATACACCGGGGAGCTGTTTTTT. This codes for CASSLTFQRYTGELFF.

This clonotype was counted between two and nine times. The gene calls are TRBV28 and TRBJ2-1; a possible D gene is TRBD1 (6 bases). Trimming pared 8 bases from V and 6 bases from J, leaving 23 bases between. The CDR3 has 16 residues. Germline loops: CDR1 MDHEN, CDR2 SYDVKM. The CDR3 DNA reads TGTGCCAGCGGAACCGCCGCAGGGGAAGGTCTCAATGAGCAGTTCTTC. Translated: CASGTAAGEGLNEQFF.

The V call is TRBV10-3, the J call TRBJ2-1; 9 bases are shared with TRBD1. V was clipped by 5 bases and J by 4 bases; unmatched bases: 6. Germline CDR1 ENHRY, CDR2 SYGVKD. The CDR3 spans 15 residues. This CDR3 reads CAISRATGGYNEQFF. CDR3 DNA: TGTGCCATCAGTAGGGCGACAGGGGGGTACAATGAGCAGTTCTTC.

The chain uses TRBV19 and TRBJ1-5, with 8 bases fitting TRBD1. Germline CDR1 reads LNHDA; CDR2 reads SQIVND (reference sequence). The V segment lost 6 bases and the J segment 4 bases; nucleotides outside the gene matches: 8. The length of the CDR3 is 15 residues. The CDR3 sequence is CASSPGQGRNQPQHF. The CDR3, as DNA: TGTGCCAGTAGCCCCGGACAGGGAAGAAATCAGCCCCAGCATTTT.

This clonotype was seen just once. This chain uses TRBV10-3 with TRBJ1-5; 8 nucleotides align to TRBD1. Germline-derived CDR1 and CDR2 are ENHRY and SYGVKD. The CDR3 is 13 amino acids. The V segment lost 10 bases and the J segment 3 bases; nucleotides outside the gene matches: 5. The CDR3 loop is CASATGDNQPQHF. The CDR3 region has the DNA TGTGCCAGCGCGACAGGGGACAATCAGCCCCAGCATTTT.